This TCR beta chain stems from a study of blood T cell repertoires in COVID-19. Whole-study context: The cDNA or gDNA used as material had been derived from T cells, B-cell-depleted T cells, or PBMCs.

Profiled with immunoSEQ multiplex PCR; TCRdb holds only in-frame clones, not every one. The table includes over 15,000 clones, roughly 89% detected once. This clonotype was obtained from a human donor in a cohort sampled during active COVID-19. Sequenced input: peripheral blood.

The CDR3 sequence is CASSESPVREGSYNEQFF. The CDR3 DNA sequence: TGTGCCAGCAGCGAATCCCCTGTTCGGGAGGGATCCTACAATGAGCAGTTCTTC. This chain uses TRBV9 with TRBJ2-1, with 8 bases matching TRBD2. This CDR3 is 18 amino acids long. The junction had 12 bases not matched to a gene; V was cut back by 3 bases and J by 1 base. Germline assignment: CDR1 SGDLS and CDR2 YYNGEE. Variable domain in full (rest from reference TRBV9 and TRBJ2-1): DSGVTQTPKHLITATGQRVTLRCSPRSGDLSVYWYQQSLDQGLQFLIQYYNGEERAKGNILERFSAQQFPDLHSELNLSSLELGDSALYFCASSESPVREGSYNEQFFGPGTRLTVL.